The 21 T cell receptor beta chains presented below share a single source sample, sequenced in a study of CD8+ T cells in alopecia areata. cDNA reverse transcribed from extracted RNA served as the sequencing template. Assay: immunoSEQ multiplex PCR; the TCRdb copy retains only in-frame clones and omits some. This sample has about 270,000 clones; around three fifths occur once, and the top ten carry roughly 0.93%. The treatment here: oral pan-JAK inhibitor, 5-10 mg twice daily. The sequenced sample was CD4+ T cells sorted from blood, obtained around week 54, from a patient treated with tofacitinib. The receptors shown here come from a human donor with alopecia areata.

This clone was counted only a few times. The rearrangement joins TRBV29-1 to TRBJ2-7; D remains unclear. V gave up 6 bases and J gave up 7 bases, with 10 bases separating them. Germline CDR1 SQVTM, CDR2 ANQGSEA. The CDR3 runs to 10 residues. For the CDR3, the DNA is TGCAGCGTGTCACTGGTGGAGCAGTACTTC. Translated: CSVSLVEQYF.

The chain carries TRBV30 and TRBJ1-3; D call uncertain. CDR1 and CDR2 (germline): GTSNPN, SVGIG (reference sequence). V lost 4 bases and J 0 bases, leaving 7 bases between the germline ends. The CDR3 runs 13 residues. The CDR3 is CAWILSSGNTIYF. The CDR3 DNA follows: TGTGCCTGGATCCTCTCCTCTGGAAACACCATATATTTT.

The chain is built from TRBV7-3 and TRBJ2-2, with D uncertain. V lost 1 base to trimming and J lost 4 bases, with 7 bases between them. The CDR3 has 14 residues. Germline V gives CDR1 SGHTA, CDR2 FQGTGA. Here the CDR3 DNA reads TGTGCCAGCAGCTTAAGATATTCCACCGGGGAGCTGTTTTTT. Translating it yields CASSLRYSTGELFF.

The table lists this clone with many counts. The chain carries TRBV21-1 and TRBJ1-5; the table calls TRBD1, which could not be checked here. TRBV21-1 is a pseudogene locus. The CDR3 contains 18 residues. The CDR3 spells CASSNPRQGVLQMQPQHF. CDR3 sequence (DNA): TGTGCCAGCAGCAACCCCCGGCAGGGGGTACTACAAATGCAGCCCCAGCATTTT.

The V and J genes are TRBV10-3 and TRBJ2-5; D might be TRBD1 or TRBD2, each matching 6 bases. Trimming stripped 0 bases from V and 5 bases from J, with 16 bases between. The CDR3 length is 16 residues. Germline lookup yields CDR1 ENHRY and CDR2 SYGVKD. The CDR3 DNA reads TGTGCCATCAGTGAGTCGACGGGGGCGGCGGAGGAGACCCAGTACTTC. It translates to CAISESTGAAEETQYF.

In this sample, this clone turned up once. The CDR3 coding sequence is TGTGCCAGCAGTTACAGGAACACTGAAGCTTTCTTT. Translation: CASSYRNTEAFF. The chain is built from TRBV6-5 and TRBJ1-1; unclear D gene. Germline V CDR1 and CDR2: MNHEY, SVGAGI. V lost 2 bases, J lost 1 base, and 2 bases lay in between. This CDR3 is built from 12 residues.

The gene calls are TRBV29-1 and TRBJ1-1; the D is unclear. This CDR3 has 13 amino acids. Looked up from germline, CDR1 is SQVTM and CDR2 is ANQGSEA. The V and J ends lost 5 bases and 6 bases respectively, with 16 bases between them. The CDR3 coding sequence is TGCAGCGTTAATGGACGGGTCGATCCTGAAGCTTTCTTT. Amino acids: CSVNGRVDPEAFF.

The gene calls are TRBV10-3 and TRBJ2-6; D gene uncertain. Looked up from germline, CDR1 is ENHRY and CDR2 is SYGVKD. This CDR3 has 16 amino acids. V lost 5 bases, J lost 0 bases, and 11 bases lay in between. CDR3 sequence reads: CAISNAGYSGANVLTF. In nucleotides, the CDR3 is TGTGCCATCAGTAATGCAGGATACTCTGGGGCCAACGTCCTGACTTTC.

The rearrangement links TRBV7-2 to TRBJ1-5; D is unclear. Per the germline V gene, CDR1 is SGHTA and CDR2 is FQGNSA. V was clipped by 5 bases and J by 0 bases, with 5 bases between them. This CDR3 contains 13 residues. Written as DNA, the CDR3 is TGTGCCAGCAGCACCCATAGCAATCAGCCCCAGCATTTT. Translated: CASSTHSNQPQHF.

J is TRBJ1-2 and V is TRBV7-2; TRBD1 agrees at 7 bases. The CDR3 sequence is 17 residues long. Trimming took 5 bases from V and 2 from J; bases not matched to a gene: 14. Germline V lookup: CDR1 SGHTA, CDR2 FQGNSA. The CDR3 region has the DNA TGTGCCAGCAGCCCCGATTACAGGGGAAGAGAAAACTATGGCTACACCTTC. Translated: CASSPDYRGRENYGYTF.

The rearrangement uses TRBV7-8 and TRBJ1-2; D is possibly TRBD1 (6 bases). CDR3 size: 13 residues. V was clipped by 4 bases and J by 4 bases, with 10 bases between them. The germline CDR1 and CDR2 sequences are SGHVS and FQNEAQ. The CDR3, as DNA: TGTGCCAGCAGCTCAGGGGCAGGCTATGGCTACACCTTC. Its protein is CASSSGAGYGYTF.

Points on this clone: At one boundary the junction diverges from the germline segment, which might be a read error. The chain is built from TRBV6-6 and TRBJ2-6; a weak D match, TRBD1 (6 bases). The germline V gene encodes CDR1 MNHNY and CDR2 SVGAGI (reference sequence). The CDR3 covers 14 residues. The CDR3 DNA reads TGTGCCAGCACTTACAGGGCTGGGGCCAACGTCCTGACTTTC. Protein sequence: CASTYRAGANVLTF.

This clone showed up just a few times. The chain recombines TRBV6-5 with TRBJ2-5, with TRBD2 identical over 7 bases. The germline gives CDR1 MNHEY, CDR2 SVGAGI. This CDR3 is built from 12 residues. Losses at the gene ends were 5 bases for V and 7 bases for J; bases not matched to a gene: 4. The CDR3 is CASSAERGTQYF. CDR3 nucleotides: TGTGCCAGCAGTGCCGAGCGGGGGACCCAGTACTTC.

The J gene is TRBJ2-5, the V gene TRBV7-9; weak D call: TRBD1 (5 bases). The CDR3 has 14 residues. V was pared by 0 bases and J by 4 bases, with 9 bases between. The germline CDR1 and CDR2 sequences are SEHNR and FQNEAQ (reference sequence). The CDR3 nucleotides read TGTGCCAGCAGCTTAGCGTTACAGGCAGAGACCCAGTACTTC. Translation: CASSLALQAETQYF.

The rearrangement uses TRBV2 and TRBJ2-1, with TRBD2 as a possible D gene (6 bases). The CDR3 spans 12 residues. From germline, CDR1 is SNHLY and CDR2 FYNNEI. V lost 6 bases and J 8 bases, leaving 11 bases between the germline ends. CDR3 amino acids: CASSKTRYEQFF. DNA of the CDR3: TGTGCCAGCAGCAAGACTAGATATGAGCAGTTCTTC.

The rearrangement uses TRBV29-1 and TRBJ2-2, with D perhaps matching TRBD2 (5 bases). Germline V lookup: CDR1 SQVTM, CDR2 ANQGSEA. V was pared by 4 bases and J by 4 bases, with 10 bases between. The CDR3 has 13 amino acids. CDR3: CSVALAITGELFF. CDR3 in DNA: TGCAGCGTTGCCCTAGCAATCACCGGGGAGCTGTTTTTT.

The rearrangement joins TRBV27 to TRBJ2-7; 10 nucleotides agree with TRBD1. With V trimmed by 4 bases and J by 4 bases, 4 bases remained unmatched. CDR1 and CDR2 from the germline V gene are MNHEY and SMNVEV (reference sequence). The CDR3 is 14 residues long. CDR3 coding DNA: TGTGCCAGCAGTTCCCGGACAGGGGGGTACGAGCAGTACTTC. Amino acids: CASSSRTGGYEQYF.

This chain uses TRBV29-1 with TRBJ2-3, with 7 bases aligning to TRBD1. With 6 bases clipped from V and 4 bases from J, the junction kept 1 base outside the gene matches. Germline assignment: CDR1 SQVTM and CDR2 ANQGSEA. The CDR3 extends over 11 amino acids. This CDR3 reads CSVGTADTQYF. The CDR3 coding sequence is TGCAGCGTGGGGACAGCAGATACGCAGTATTTT.

This clone was seen a handful of times. This chain links TRBV6-1 with TRBJ2-7; tentative D call: TRBD1 (5 bases). Trimming cost V 4 bases and J 3 bases, with 10 bases left between them. The CDR3 runs to 13 residues. Germline CDR1 reads MNHNS; CDR2 reads SASEGT. For the CDR3, the DNA is TGTGCCAGCAGTGTCTCCAGGGACTACGAGCAGTACTTC. It translates to CASSVSRDYEQYF.

The rearrangement uses TRBV7-3 and TRBJ1-6; D is unresolved. Deletions cut 1 base from V and 10 bases from J, with 11 bases between. The CDR3 is 14 amino acids. CDR1 is SGHTA, CDR2 FQGTGA, per germline. CDR3 DNA sequence: TGTGCCAGCAGCTTAAAGGCCCGCGGCTCACCCCTCCACTTT. Residues: CASSLKARGSPLHF.

The V call is TRBV5-1, the J call TRBJ2-5; weak D call: TRBD1 (5 bases). The CDR3 sequence is 15 residues long. The germline V and J ends were trimmed by 3 bases and 5 bases, with 17 bases remaining between them. Germline loops: CDR1 SGHRS, CDR2 YFSETQ. CDR3 region: CASSSTDLPRETQYF. The DNA for the CDR3 is TGCGCCAGCAGCTCGACAGATCTGCCGAGGGAGACCCAGTACTTC.